This T cell receptor beta chain was found in a study of metastatic and nonmetastatic thyroid tumors. On this clone: A read error may produce the germline difference seen at one junction end.

Source study methods: Across clinicopathological groups, CDR3 differences served as the basis for building a distant-metastasis classifier for papillary thyroid cancer. With MiXCR, TCRdb called clones anew from the PCR reads. TCRdb's processing, not the authors' own work, is the source of the V and J calls. The data hold approximately 30,000 clones, with roughly 18% observed a single time. Thyroid surgery took place with no prior treatment in any patient. The CDR3 totals 14 residues. This clonotype was obtained from a female donor with papillary thyroid cancer or a benign thyroid nodule (not recorded which). Some clones in this sample may be carry-over from other donors' samples. Sequenced sample: blood. The chain has TRBV12-3 or TRBV12-4 and TRBJ2-5; 9 nucleotides align to TRBD2. CDR3 in amino acids: CVSSPGLAQETQYF. The CDR3 bases are TGTGTCAGCAGTCCGGGACTAGCTCAAGAGACGCAGTACTTC.